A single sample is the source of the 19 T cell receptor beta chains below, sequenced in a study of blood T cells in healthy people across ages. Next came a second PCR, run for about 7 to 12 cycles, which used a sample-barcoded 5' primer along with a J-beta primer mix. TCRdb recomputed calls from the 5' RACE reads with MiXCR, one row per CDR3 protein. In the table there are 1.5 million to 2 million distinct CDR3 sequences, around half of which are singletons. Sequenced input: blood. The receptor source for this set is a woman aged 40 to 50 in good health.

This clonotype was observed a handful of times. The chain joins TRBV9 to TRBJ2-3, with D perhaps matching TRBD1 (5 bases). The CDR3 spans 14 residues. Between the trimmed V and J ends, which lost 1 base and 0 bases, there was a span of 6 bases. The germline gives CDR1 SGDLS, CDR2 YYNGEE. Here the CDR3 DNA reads TGTGCCAGCAGCGTAAGACAGAGCACAGATACGCAGTATTTT. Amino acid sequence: CASSVRQSTDTQYF.

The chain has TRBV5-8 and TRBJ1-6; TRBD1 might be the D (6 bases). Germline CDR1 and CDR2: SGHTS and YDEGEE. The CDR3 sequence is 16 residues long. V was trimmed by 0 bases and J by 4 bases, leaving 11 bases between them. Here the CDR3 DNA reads TGTGCCAGCAGCTTGGACGCCGGGACATATAATTCACCCCTCCACTTT. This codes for CASSLDAGTYNSPLHF.

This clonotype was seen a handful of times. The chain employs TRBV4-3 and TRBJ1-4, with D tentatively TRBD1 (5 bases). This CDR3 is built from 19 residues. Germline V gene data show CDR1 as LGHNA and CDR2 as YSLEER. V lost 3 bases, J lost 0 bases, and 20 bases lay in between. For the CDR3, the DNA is TGCGCCAGCAGCCAGTGGGGGACGGGCGGGAAAACAACTAATGAAAAACTGTTTTTT. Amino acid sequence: CASSQWGTGGKTTNEKLFF.

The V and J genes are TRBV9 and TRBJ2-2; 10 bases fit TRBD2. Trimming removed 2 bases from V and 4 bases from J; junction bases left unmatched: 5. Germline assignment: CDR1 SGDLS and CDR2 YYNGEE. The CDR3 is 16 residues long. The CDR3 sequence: CASSVSSGGTTGELFF. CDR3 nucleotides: TGTGCCAGCAGCGTGAGTAGCGGGGGGACCACCGGGGAGCTGTTTTTT. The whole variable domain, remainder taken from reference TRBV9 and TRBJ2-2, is DSGVTQTPKHLITATGQRVTLRCSPRSGDLSVYWYQQSLDQGLQFLIQYYNGEERAKGNILERFSAQQFPDLHSELNLSSLELGDSALYFCASSVSSGGTTGELFFGEGSRLTVL.

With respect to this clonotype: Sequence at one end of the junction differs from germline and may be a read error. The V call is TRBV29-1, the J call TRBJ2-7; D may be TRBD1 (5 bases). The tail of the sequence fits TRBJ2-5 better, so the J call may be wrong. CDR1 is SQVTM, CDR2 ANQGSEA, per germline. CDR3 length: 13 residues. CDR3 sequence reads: CIVVLGVRETQYF. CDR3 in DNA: TGCATCGTTGTTTTAGGGGTCCGAGAGACCCAGTACTTC.

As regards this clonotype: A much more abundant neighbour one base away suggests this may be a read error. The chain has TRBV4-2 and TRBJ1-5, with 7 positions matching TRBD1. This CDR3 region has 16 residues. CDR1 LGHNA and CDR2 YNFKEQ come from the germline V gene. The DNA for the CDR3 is TGTGCCGGCAGCCAAGATACAGGGGCAGGCAATCAGCCCCAGCATTTT. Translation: CAGSQDTGAGNQPQHF.

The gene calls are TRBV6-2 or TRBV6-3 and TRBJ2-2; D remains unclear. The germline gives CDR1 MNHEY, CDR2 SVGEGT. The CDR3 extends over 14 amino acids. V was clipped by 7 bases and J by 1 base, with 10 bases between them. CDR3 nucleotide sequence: TGTGCCAGCACGAGAGGCCAGAACACCGGGGAGCTGTTTTTT. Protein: CASTRGQNTGELFF.

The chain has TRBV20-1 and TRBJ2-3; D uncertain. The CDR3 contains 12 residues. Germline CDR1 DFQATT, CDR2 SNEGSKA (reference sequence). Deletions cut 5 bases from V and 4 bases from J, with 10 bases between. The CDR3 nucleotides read TGCAGTGCTTCCCAGGTTTCAGATACGCAGTATTTT. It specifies CSASQVSDTQYF.

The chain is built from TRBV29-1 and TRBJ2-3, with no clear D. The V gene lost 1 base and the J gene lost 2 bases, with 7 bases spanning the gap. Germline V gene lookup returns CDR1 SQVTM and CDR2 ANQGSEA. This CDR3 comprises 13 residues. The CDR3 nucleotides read TGCAGCGTTGAAGGGCGGTACACAGATACGCAGTATTTT. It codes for CSVEGRYTDTQYF.

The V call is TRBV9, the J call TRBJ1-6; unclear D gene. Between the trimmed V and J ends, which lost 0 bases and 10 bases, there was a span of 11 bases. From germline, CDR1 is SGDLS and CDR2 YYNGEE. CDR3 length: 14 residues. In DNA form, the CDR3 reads TGTGCCAGCAGCGTAGGCGGTGCAGGCTCACCCCTCCACTTT. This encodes CASSVGGAGSPLHF.

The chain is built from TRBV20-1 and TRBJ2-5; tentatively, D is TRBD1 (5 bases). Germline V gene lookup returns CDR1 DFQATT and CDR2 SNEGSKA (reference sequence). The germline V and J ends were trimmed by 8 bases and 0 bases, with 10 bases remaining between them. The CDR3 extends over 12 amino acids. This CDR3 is CSTRQYQETQYF. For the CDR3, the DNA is TGCAGTACCCGACAGTACCAAGAGACCCAGTACTTC.

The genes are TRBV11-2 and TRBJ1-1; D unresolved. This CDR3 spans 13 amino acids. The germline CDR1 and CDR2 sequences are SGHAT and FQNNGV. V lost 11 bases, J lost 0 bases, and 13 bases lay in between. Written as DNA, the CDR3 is TGTGCCTCCCGGGCGGGGTTGAACACTGAAGCTTTCTTT. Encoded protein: CASRAGLNTEAFF.

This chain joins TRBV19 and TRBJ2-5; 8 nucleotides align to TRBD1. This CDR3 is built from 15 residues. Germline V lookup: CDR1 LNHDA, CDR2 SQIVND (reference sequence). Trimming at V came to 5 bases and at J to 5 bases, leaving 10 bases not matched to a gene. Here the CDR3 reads CASSLQGTGWETQYF. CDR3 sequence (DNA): TGTGCCAGTAGTTTACAAGGGACAGGATGGGAGACCCAGTACTTC.

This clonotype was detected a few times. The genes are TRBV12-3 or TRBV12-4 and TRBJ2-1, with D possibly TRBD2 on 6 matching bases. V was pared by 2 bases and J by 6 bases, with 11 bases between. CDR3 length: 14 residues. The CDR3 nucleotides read TGTGCCAGCAGTTTAACTAGCCCGGGCAATGAGCAGTTCTTC. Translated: CASSLTSPGNEQFF.

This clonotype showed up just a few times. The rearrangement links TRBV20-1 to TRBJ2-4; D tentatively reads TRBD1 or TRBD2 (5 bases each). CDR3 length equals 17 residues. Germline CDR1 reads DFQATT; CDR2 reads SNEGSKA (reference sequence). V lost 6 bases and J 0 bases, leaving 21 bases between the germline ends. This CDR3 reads CSAPPGGGYSAKNIQYF. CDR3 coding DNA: TGCAGTGCCCCCCCAGGTGGGGGATATTCAGCCAAAAACATTCAGTACTTC.

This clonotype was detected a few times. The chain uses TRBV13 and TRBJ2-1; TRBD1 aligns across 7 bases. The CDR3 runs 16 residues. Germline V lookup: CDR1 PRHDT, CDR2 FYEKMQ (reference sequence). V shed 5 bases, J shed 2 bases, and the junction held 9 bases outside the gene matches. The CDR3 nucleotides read TGTGCCAGCAGCCCCAATCAAGGACAGGCCTACAATGAGCAGTTCTTC. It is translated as CASSPNQGQAYNEQFF.

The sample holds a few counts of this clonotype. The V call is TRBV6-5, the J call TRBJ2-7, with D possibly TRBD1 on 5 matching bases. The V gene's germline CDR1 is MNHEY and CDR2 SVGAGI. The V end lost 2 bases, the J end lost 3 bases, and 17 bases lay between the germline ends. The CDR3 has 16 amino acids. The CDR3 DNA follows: TGTGCCAGCAGTTACGGCATTGGGGCGTCGGTCTACGAGCAGTACTTC. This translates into CASSYGIGASVYEQYF.

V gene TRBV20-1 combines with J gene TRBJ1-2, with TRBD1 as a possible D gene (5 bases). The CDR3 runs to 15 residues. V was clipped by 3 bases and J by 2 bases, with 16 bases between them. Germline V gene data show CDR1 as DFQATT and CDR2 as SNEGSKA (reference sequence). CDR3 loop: CSASGGGASNYGYTF. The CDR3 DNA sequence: TGCAGTGCTAGTGGTGGAGGGGCCTCCAACTATGGCTACACCTTC.

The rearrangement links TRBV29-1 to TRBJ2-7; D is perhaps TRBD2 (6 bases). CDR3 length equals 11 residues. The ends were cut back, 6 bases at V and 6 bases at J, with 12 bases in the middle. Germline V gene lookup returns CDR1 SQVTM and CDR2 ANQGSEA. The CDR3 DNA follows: TGCAGCGTGGGGGGACTGGGCGAGCAGTACTTC. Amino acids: CSVGGLGEQYF.